The 31 T cell receptor beta chains listed next were all sequenced from one sample in a study of CD8 T cells in ankylosing spondylitis (dated by TCRdb to about 2017). Libraries were made using 5' RACE. Data came from an Illumina HiSeq 2500. Using fastp trimming at Q25 and MiXCR clonotype assembly, TCRdb reanalyzed the public sequencing data and kept in-frame beta chains. When rows share a CDR3 protein, they turn into one entry using the most common DNA and genes. The sample table contains fewer than 250,000 distinct CDR3 sequences; only one count was recorded for under 35% of them. The ten largest clones take up approximately 4.4% of the sample. The material sequenced was blood, either unsorted or a sorted T cell fraction (not recorded which). The source is a male donor with ankylosing spondylitis or in good health (not recorded which).

The chain joins TRBV6-1 to TRBJ2-3; 8 bases line up with TRBD2. Germline-derived CDR1 and CDR2 are MNHNS and SASEGT. V gave up 6 bases and J gave up 2 bases; unmatched junction bases: 10. The CDR3 loop spans 16 amino acids. The CDR3 coding sequence is TGTGCCAGCAGGCCCACCGGGACTAGATTCACAGATACGCAGTATTTT. This encodes CASRPTGTRFTDTQYF.

V and J are TRBV20-1 and TRBJ1-3; TRBD1 might be the D (5 bases). CDR1 DFQATT and CDR2 SNEGSKA come from the germline V gene (reference sequence). This CDR3 spans 14 amino acids. V gave up 2 bases and J gave up 3 bases, with 11 bases separating them. The CDR3 bases are TGCAGTGCTAGACGGGGGGGGAGTGGAAACACCATATATTTT. Its protein is CSARRGGSGNTIYF.

This clonotype was seen repeatedly, ten times or more. The gene calls are TRBV20-1 and TRBJ2-1; D unresolved. The germline CDR1 and CDR2 sequences are DFQATT and SNEGSKA (reference sequence). The CDR3 is 13 residues long. Trimming removed 0 bases at V and 5 bases at J, with 8 bases between. The CDR3 reads CSAREGTDNEQFF. Written as DNA, the CDR3 is TGCAGTGCTAGAGAAGGTACGGACAATGAGCAGTTCTTC.

This clonotype occurred a few times. The chain recombines TRBV5-1 with TRBJ2-5; the D is unclear. The CDR3 sequence is 14 residues long. The germline CDR1 and CDR2 sequences are SGHRS and YFSETQ. Trimming took off 0 bases at V and 2 bases at J, with 8 bases between the two ends. The CDR3 spells CASSLVSTQETQYF. As DNA, the CDR3 is TGCGCCAGCAGCTTGGTTTCCACTCAAGAGACCCAGTACTTC.

In this sample, this clonotype turned up a few times. The V and J genes are TRBV29-1 and TRBJ2-7, with D possibly matching TRBD1 (6 bases). The germline V and J ends were trimmed by 5 bases and 3 bases, with 11 bases remaining between them. Germline lookup yields CDR1 SQVTM and CDR2 ANQGSEA. The CDR3 has 12 amino acids. CDR3 residues: CSVRTASYEQYF. In nucleotides, the CDR3 is TGCAGCGTTAGGACAGCTAGCTACGAGCAGTACTTC.

The rearrangement links TRBV20-1 to TRBJ2-7; 13 bases line up with TRBD2. CDR3 size: 14 residues. CDR1 and CDR2 from the germline V gene are DFQATT and SNEGSKA (reference sequence). J was trimmed by 3 bases and V by 6 bases; bases with no gene match: 5. The CDR3 DNA follows: TGCAGTGCAAGACTAGCGGGGGGCCTCTACGAGCAGTACTTC. The encoded protein is CSARLAGGLYEQYF.

Concerning this clonotype: A read error may be the cause here, since a much bigger clone is one base away. The chain links TRBV5-1 to TRBJ1-4; 11 nucleotides align to TRBD1. The CDR3 length is 16 residues. Germline V gene data show CDR1 as SGHRS and CDR2 as YFSETQ. The V gene end was trimmed by 4 bases and the J gene end by 6 bases; junction bases not matched to a gene: 8. CDR3 loop: CASSADRGRSDEKLFF. Written as DNA, the CDR3 is TGCGCCAGCAGCGCGGACAGGGGGCGAAGCGATGAAAAACTGTTTTTT.

The genes are TRBV6-1 and TRBJ2-3; no clear D. CDR1 MNHNS and CDR2 SASEGT come from the germline V gene. This CDR3 has 15 amino acids. The V end lost 6 bases, the J end lost 1 base, and 14 bases lay between the germline ends. The CDR3 is CASSQLDRGTDTQYF. CDR3 nucleotide sequence: TGTGCCAGCAGCCAACTTGACCGGGGCACAGATACGCAGTATTTT.

This chain links TRBV5-1 with TRBJ2-5; D might be TRBD2 (6 bases). CDR3 length: 15 amino acids. Germline CDR1 is SGHRS and CDR2 is YFSETQ. V lost 0 bases and J 4 bases, leaving 13 bases between the germline ends. The CDR3 DNA is TGCGCCAGCAGCTTGGGCCGACTAGTCGGAGAGACCCAGTACTTC. It specifies CASSLGRLVGETQYF.

V and J are TRBV12-3 or TRBV12-4 and TRBJ2-3; unclear D gene. The CDR3 spans 14 residues. The V gene lost 1 base and the J gene lost 5 bases, with 10 bases spanning the gap. For the CDR3, the DNA is TGTGCCAGCAGTTTAGTAGGGTTCGGAGATACGCAGTATTTT. Protein product: CASSLVGFGDTQYF.

This clonotype has more than one count but fewer than ten. V gene TRBV29-1 combines with J gene TRBJ2-5; the match to TRBD2 covers 7 bases. The V gene's germline CDR1 is SQVTM and CDR2 ANQGSEA. J lost 0 bases, V lost 5 bases, and 3 bases had no gene match. The CDR3 is 13 amino acids. This CDR3 reads CSVKGGDQETQYF. CDR3 nucleotides: TGCAGCGTTAAGGGAGGGGACCAAGAGACCCAGTACTTC.

This clonotype was counted ten times or more. The V and J genes are TRBV20-1 and TRBJ2-7; 7 bases line up with TRBD1. V trimming: 3 bases; J trimming: 3 bases; junction bases outside the gene matches: 5. There are 13 residues in the CDR3. Germline values: CDR1 DFQATT, CDR2 SNEGSKA (reference sequence). CDR3 nucleotides: TGCAGTGCTAGGACAGGGCGTTTCTACGAGCAGTACTTC. It codes for CSARTGRFYEQYF.

This clonotype was found a few times. V is TRBV12-3 or TRBV12-4 and J is TRBJ2-4; the D is unclear. This CDR3 comprises 15 residues. V was clipped by 6 bases and J by 4 bases, with 16 bases between them. CDR3 DNA: TGTGCCAGCAGACGAACGGACCAAGCAAAAAACATTCAGTACTTC. Translated, it gives CASRRTDQAKNIQYF.

The V and J genes are TRBV20-1 and TRBJ1-2; D perhaps matches TRBD1 (5 bases). This CDR3 spans 13 amino acids. Germline V CDR1 and CDR2: DFQATT, SNEGSKA (reference sequence). Trimming shortened V by 8 bases and J by 5 bases, and 18 bases separated the two germline ends. The CDR3 nucleotides read TGCAGTTACCCCACGGGACGGAGTTATGGCTACACCTTC. Translation gives CSYPTGRSYGYTF.

The chain recombines TRBV6-1 with TRBJ2-5, with TRBD2 matching over 8 bases. The V gene end was trimmed by 8 bases and the J gene end by 4 bases; junction bases not matched to a gene: 9. Looked up from germline, CDR1 is MNHNS and CDR2 is SASEGT. The CDR3 runs to 14 residues. The DNA of the CDR3 is TGTGCCAGCTCCCGGTCGGGAGGGCCAGAGACCCAGTACTTC. Protein: CASSRSGGPETQYF.

This sequence joins TRBV7-9 and TRBJ1-2; 8 bases agree with TRBD1. This CDR3 region has 16 residues. J lost 4 bases, V lost 4 bases, and 11 bases had no gene match. Per the germline V gene, CDR1 is SEHNR and CDR2 is FQNEAQ (reference sequence). The CDR3 DNA is TGTGCCAGCAGCTCAACACTCGGACAGGGTGGCTATGGCTACACCTTC. The encoded protein is CASSSTLGQGGYGYTF.

The chain employs TRBV20-1 and TRBJ1-5; possibly TRBD1 for D (6 bases). The ends were cut back, 2 bases at V and 11 bases at J, with 19 bases in the middle. This CDR3 contains 14 residues. Germline V lookup: CDR1 DFQATT, CDR2 SNEGSKA (reference sequence). This CDR3 reads CSARTGRGGAAQHF. CDR3 DNA sequence: TGCAGTGCTAGAACAGGGAGGGGGGGGGCAGCCCAGCATTTT.

This clonotype came up a few times. This chain uses TRBV20-1 with TRBJ2-3; 10 nucleotides line up with TRBD2. This CDR3 comprises 17 residues. V lost 5 bases, J lost 3 bases, and 14 bases stayed unmatched. Germline lookup yields CDR1 DFQATT and CDR2 SNEGSKA (reference sequence). The CDR3 protein is CSAPPGERGGETDTQYF. CDR3 coding DNA: TGCAGTGCTCCCCCGGGTGAGCGGGGGGGAGAAACAGATACGCAGTATTTT.

This clonotype was seen only once. The chain links TRBV5-1 to TRBJ2-7; D is unresolved. Germline CDR1 SGHRS, CDR2 YFSETQ. The CDR3 contains 13 residues. V was clipped by 7 bases and J by 0 bases, with 11 bases between them. DNA for the CDR3: TGCGCCAGCGCAGGCCGGATCTCCTACGAGCAGTACTTC. Protein sequence: CASAGRISYEQYF.

A few counts support this clonotype. This chain links TRBV3-1 with TRBJ2-5, with D tentatively TRBD1 or TRBD2 (5 bases each). The germline V gene encodes CDR1 LGHDT and CDR2 YNNKEL (reference sequence). V shed 1 base and J shed 1 base, with 7 bases lying between them. The CDR3 has 14 amino acids. CDR3 in DNA: TGTGCCAGCAGCCAAGGGGGGAGCCAAGAGACCCAGTACTTC. This sequence encodes CASSQGGSQETQYF.

V is TRBV29-1 and J is TRBJ2-7; no reliable D call. Germline CDR1 reads SQVTM; CDR2 reads ANQGSEA. CDR3 size: 12 residues. Trimming shortened V by 2 bases and J by 1 base, and 6 bases separated the two germline ends. In DNA form, the CDR3 reads TGCAGCGTTGAATTACAGTCCTACGAGCAGTACTTC. This gives the protein CSVELQSYEQYF.

The V and J genes are TRBV11-2 and TRBJ2-7, with a tentative D call TRBD2 (7 bases). The germline gives CDR1 SGHAT, CDR2 FQNNGV. The V end lost 5 bases, the J end lost 0 bases, and 14 bases lay between the germline ends. The CDR3 spans 15 residues. The CDR3 loop is CASSLGGGYSYEQYF. The CDR3 coding sequence is TGTGCCAGCAGCCTGGGGGGGGGCTACTCCTACGAGCAGTACTTC. Based on the CDR3 plus reference TRBV11-2 and TRBJ2-7, the full variable domain is EAGVAQSPRYKIIEKRQSVAFWCNPISGHATLYWYQQILGQGPKLLIQFQNNGVVDDSQLPKDRFSAERLKGVDSTLKIQPAKLEDSAVYLCASSLGGGYSYEQYFGPGTRLTVT.

The V call is TRBV3-1, the J call TRBJ2-5; weak D call: TRBD2 (6 bases). V lost 8 bases to trimming and J lost 5 bases, with 12 bases between them. Germline V gene sequence: CDR1 LGHDT, CDR2 YNNKEL (reference sequence). The CDR3 runs 12 residues. The CDR3 sequence is CASGAGLETQYF. The CDR3 DNA is TGTGCCAGCGGCGCGGGACTGGAGACCCAGTACTTC.

This clonotype was counted a few times. This sequence joins TRBV20-1 and TRBJ2-3; D gene uncertain. CDR3 length: 14 residues. Per germline, CDR1 DFQATT and CDR2 SNEGSKA (reference sequence). V gave up 6 bases and J gave up 5 bases, with 18 bases separating them. The CDR3 reads CSAYSPSGEDTQYF. CDR3 nucleotides: TGCAGTGCGTACAGCCCCTCCGGCGAAGATACGCAGTATTTT.

There are a few counts of this clonotype. The rearrangement links TRBV7-6 to TRBJ2-5; tentative D call: TRBD2 (6 bases). V lost 5 bases and J lost 2, with 12 bases in between. The CDR3 covers 14 residues. Germline V gene lookup returns CDR1 SGHVS and CDR2 FNYEAQ. The CDR3 reads CASSLRLVQETQYF. CDR3 sequence (DNA): TGTGCCAGCAGCCTCAGACTAGTACAAGAGACCCAGTACTTC.

The chain combines TRBV10-3 with TRBJ2-1; 7 nucleotides match TRBD2. J gave up 5 bases and V 2 bases, and 6 bases lay outside the gene matches. Germline V gene lookup returns CDR1 ENHRY and CDR2 SYGVKD. The CDR3 runs 15 residues. CDR3 in amino acids: CAISERGEINNEQFF. The CDR3 bases are TGTGCCATCAGTGAGCGGGGGGAGATAAACAATGAGCAGTTCTTC.

The chain uses TRBV20-1 and TRBJ2-3; no clear D. The CDR3 is made up of 14 amino acids. V lost 3 bases and J lost 7, with 17 bases in between. Germline V gene sequence: CDR1 DFQATT, CDR2 SNEGSKA (reference sequence). CDR3 amino acids: CSASPRTAQNTQYF. In DNA form, the CDR3 reads TGCAGTGCTAGTCCCCGGACCGCACAAAATACGCAGTATTTT.

The V call is TRBV7-3, the J call TRBJ2-3, with 10 positions matching TRBD2. V lost 5 bases, J lost 4 bases, and 6 bases stayed unmatched. The CDR3 is 15 residues long. The germline gives CDR1 SGHTA, CDR2 FQGTGA. The CDR3 DNA sequence: TGTGCCAGCAGCCCCGGGACTAGCGTGCCAGATACGCAGTATTTT. Protein product: CASSPGTSVPDTQYF. Using reference TRBV7-3 and TRBJ2-3 for the parts outside the CDR3, the full variable domain is GAGVSQTPSNKVTEKGKYVELRCDPISGHTALYWYRQSLGQGPEFLIYFQGTGAADDSGLPNDRFFAVRPEGSVSTLKIQRTERGDSAVYLCASSPGTSVPDTQYFGPGTRLTVL.

This chain joins TRBV6-1 and TRBJ2-5; no clear D. Trimming pared 3 bases from V and 5 bases from J, leaving 7 bases between. Looked up from germline, CDR1 is MNHNS and CDR2 is SASEGT. The CDR3 loop spans 12 amino acids. The CDR3 region is CASSDPPETQYF. As DNA, the CDR3 is TGTGCCAGCAGTGACCCCCCGGAGACCCAGTACTTC.

This clonotype was seen more than once but under ten times. The chain is built from TRBV9 and TRBJ2-4; 8 bases map to TRBD1. J lost 8 bases, V lost 4 bases, and 17 bases had no gene match. This CDR3 comprises 17 residues. Germline V gene lookup returns CDR1 SGDLS and CDR2 YYNGEE. The DNA for the CDR3 is TGTGCCAGCAGCCCTTCTCTGGGGCAGGGGGCATGGGACATTCAGTACTTC. This translates into CASSPSLGQGAWDIQYF.

The table lists this clonotype with a count of one. The chain has TRBV12-3 or TRBV12-4 and TRBJ1-1, with no clear D. Deletions cut 2 bases from V and 2 bases from J, with 9 bases between. This CDR3 has 14 residues. The CDR3, as DNA: TGTGCCAGCAGTTTAACTGTTGGTAACACTGAAGCTTTCTTT. Protein: CASSLTVGNTEAFF.